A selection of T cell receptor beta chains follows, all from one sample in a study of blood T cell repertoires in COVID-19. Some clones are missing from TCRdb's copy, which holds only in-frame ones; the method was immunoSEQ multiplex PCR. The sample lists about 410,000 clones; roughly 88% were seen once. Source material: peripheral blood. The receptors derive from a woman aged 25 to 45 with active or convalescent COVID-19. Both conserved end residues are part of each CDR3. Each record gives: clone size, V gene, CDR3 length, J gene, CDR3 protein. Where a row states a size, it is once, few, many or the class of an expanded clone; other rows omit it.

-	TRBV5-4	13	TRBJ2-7	CASSSTSPYEQYF
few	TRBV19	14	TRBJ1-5	CASSISGGNQPQHF
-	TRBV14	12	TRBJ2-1	CASSQAGAEQFF
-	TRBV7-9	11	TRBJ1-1	CASRLDSEAFF
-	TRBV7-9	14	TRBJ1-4	CASNPGQGNEKLFF
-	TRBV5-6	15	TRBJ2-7	CASSGWRHRSYEQYF
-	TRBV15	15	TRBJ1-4	CATSSGTEPVLGLFF
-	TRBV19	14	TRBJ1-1	CASSMGRQPIEAFF
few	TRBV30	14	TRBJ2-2	CAWSVLRGSRELFF
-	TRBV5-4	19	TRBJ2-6	CASSWSVTGRAPGANVLTF
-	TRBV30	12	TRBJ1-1	CALLPRGTEAFF
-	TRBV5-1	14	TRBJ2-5	CASSFSGGRETQYF
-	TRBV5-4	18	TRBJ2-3	CASSPGLAGGRGGNTQYF
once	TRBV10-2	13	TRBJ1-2	CASSETGENGYTF
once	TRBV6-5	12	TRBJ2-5	CASGGRQETQYF
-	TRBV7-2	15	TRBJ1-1	CASSPSGIVNTEAFF